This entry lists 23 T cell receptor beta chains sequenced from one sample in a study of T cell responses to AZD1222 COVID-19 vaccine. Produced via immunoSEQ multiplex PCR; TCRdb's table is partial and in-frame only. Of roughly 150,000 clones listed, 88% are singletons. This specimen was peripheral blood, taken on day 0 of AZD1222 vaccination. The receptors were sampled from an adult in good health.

CDR3 amino acids: CASRRQASYEQYF. In DNA, the CDR3 is TGTGCCAGCAGGCGACAGGCCAGCTACGAGCAGTACTTC. This sequence joins TRBV28 and TRBJ2-7, with D possibly being TRBD1 (6 bases). Germline lookup yields CDR1 MDHEN and CDR2 SYDVKM. The V and J ends lost 6 bases and 3 bases respectively, with 12 bases between them. The CDR3 contains 13 residues.

As DNA, the CDR3 is TGTGCCAGTAGTATAATTACTAGCGCATACAATGAGCAGTTCTTC. This sequence encodes CASSIITSAYNEQFF. This chain links TRBV19 with TRBJ2-1; 7 positions match TRBD2. This CDR3 comprises 15 residues. Germline V gives CDR1 LNHDA, CDR2 SQIVND (reference sequence). V was clipped by 2 bases and J by 4 bases; unmatched bases: 5.

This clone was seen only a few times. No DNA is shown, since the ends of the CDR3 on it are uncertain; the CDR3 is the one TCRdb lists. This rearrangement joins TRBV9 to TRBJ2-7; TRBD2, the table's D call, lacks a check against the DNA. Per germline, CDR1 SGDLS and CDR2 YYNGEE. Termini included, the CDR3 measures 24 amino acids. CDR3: CASSVQGRDQRDSPTSSTSYEQYF.

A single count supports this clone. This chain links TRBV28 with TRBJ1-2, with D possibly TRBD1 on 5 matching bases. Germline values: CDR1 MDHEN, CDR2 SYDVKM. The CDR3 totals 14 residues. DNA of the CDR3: TGTGCTTACACTCAGGGTGGGTTGACAAATGGCTACACCTTC. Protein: CAYTQGGLTNGYTF.

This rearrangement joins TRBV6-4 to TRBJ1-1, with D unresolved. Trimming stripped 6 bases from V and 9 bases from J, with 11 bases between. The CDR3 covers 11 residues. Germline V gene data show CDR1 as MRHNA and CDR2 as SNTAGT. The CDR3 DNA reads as TGTGCCAGCAGCGAAAATGGTAAAGCTTTCTTT. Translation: CASSENGKAFF.

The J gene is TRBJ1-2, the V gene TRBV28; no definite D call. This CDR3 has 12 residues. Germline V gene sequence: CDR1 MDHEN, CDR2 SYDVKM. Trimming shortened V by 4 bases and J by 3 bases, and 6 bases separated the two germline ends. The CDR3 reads CASSSIDYGYTF. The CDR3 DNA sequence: TGTGCCAGCAGTTCAATAGACTATGGCTACACCTTC.

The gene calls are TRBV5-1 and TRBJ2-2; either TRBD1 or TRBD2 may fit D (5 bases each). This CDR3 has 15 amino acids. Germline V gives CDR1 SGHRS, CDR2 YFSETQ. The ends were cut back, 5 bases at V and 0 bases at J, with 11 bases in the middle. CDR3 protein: CASRPGPANTGELFF. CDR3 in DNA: TGCGCCAGCAGGCCGGGACCCGCGAACACCGGGGAGCTGTTTTTT.

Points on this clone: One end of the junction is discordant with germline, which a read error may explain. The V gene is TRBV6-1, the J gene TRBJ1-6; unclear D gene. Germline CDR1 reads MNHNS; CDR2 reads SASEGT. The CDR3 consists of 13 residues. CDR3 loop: CASTEGFDSPLHF. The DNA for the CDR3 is TGTGCCAGCACTGAAGGGTTCGATTCACCCCTCCACTTT.

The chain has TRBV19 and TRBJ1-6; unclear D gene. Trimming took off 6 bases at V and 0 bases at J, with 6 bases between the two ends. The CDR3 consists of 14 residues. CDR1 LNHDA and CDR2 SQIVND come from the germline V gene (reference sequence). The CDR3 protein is CASSKSSYNSPLHF. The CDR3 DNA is TGTGCCAGTAGCAAGAGCTCCTATAATTCACCCCTCCACTTT.

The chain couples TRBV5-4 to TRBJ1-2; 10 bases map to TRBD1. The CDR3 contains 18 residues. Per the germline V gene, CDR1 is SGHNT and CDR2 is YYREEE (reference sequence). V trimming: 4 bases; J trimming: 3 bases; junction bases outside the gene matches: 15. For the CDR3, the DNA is TGTGCCAGCAGCAACCCAAGGGACAGGGGAAGGAAGGACTATGGCTACACCTTC. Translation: CASSNPRDRGRKDYGYTF. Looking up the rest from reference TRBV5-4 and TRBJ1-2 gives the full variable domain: ETGVTQSPTHLIKTRGQQVTLRCSSQSGHNTVSWYQQALGQGPQFIFQYYREEENGRGNFPPRFSGLQFPNYSSELNVNALELDDSALYLCASSNPRDRGRKDYGYTFGSGTRLTVV.

For the CDR3, the DNA is TGTGCCAGCAGCTTTACAGGGGTCAACACTGAAGCTTTCTTT. Translated: CASSFTGVNTEAFF. The chain joins TRBV5-6 to TRBJ1-1, with 7 bases identical to TRBD1. Germline V gene lookup returns CDR1 SGHDT and CDR2 YYEEEE. The CDR3 spans 14 residues. Trimming at V came to 2 bases and at J to 2 bases, leaving 3 bases not matched to a gene.

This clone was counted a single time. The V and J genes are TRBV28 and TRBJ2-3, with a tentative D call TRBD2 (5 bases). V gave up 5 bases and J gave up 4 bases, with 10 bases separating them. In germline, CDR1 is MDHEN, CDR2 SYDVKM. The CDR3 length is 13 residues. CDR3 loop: CASSATLADTQYF. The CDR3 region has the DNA TGTGCCAGCAGTGCAACACTAGCAGATACGCAGTATTTT. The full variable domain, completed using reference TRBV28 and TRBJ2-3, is DVKVTQSSRYLVKRTGEKVFLECVQDMDHENMFWYRQDPGLGLRLIYFSYDVKMKEKGDIPEGYSVSREKKERFSLILESASTNQTSMYLCASSATLADTQYFGPGTRLTVL.

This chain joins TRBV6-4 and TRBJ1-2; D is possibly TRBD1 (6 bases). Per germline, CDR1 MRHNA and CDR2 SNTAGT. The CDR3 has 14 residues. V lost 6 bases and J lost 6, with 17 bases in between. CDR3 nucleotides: TGTGCCAGCAGACGGCGGTGGAAGGGGGATGGCTACACCTTC. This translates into CASRRRWKGDGYTF.

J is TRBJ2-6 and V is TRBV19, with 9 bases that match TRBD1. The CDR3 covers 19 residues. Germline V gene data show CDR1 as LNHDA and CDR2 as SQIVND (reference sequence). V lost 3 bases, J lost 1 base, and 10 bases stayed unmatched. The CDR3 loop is CASSIRSGQGRSGANVLTF. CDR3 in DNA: TGTGCCAGTAGTATCCGGTCTGGACAGGGGAGATCTGGGGCCAACGTCCTGACTTTC.

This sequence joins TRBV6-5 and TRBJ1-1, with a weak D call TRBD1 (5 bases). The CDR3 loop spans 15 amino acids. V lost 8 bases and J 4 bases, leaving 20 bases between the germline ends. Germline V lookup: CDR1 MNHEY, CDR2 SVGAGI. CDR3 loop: CASSPIGAGGTEAFF. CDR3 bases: TGTGCCAGCTCCCCCATCGGGGCGGGGGGCACTGAAGCTTTCTTT.

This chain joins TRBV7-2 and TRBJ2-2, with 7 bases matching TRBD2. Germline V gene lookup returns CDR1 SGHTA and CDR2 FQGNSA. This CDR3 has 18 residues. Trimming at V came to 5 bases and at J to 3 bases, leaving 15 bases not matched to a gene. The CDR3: CASSATRGRAQDTGELFF. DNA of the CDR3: TGTGCCAGCAGCGCCACGCGGGGGAGGGCCCAAGACACCGGGGAGCTGTTTTTT.

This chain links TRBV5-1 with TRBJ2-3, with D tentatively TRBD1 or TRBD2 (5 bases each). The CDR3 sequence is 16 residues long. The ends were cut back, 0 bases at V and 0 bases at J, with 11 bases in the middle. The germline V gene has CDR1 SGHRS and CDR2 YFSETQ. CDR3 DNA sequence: TGCGCCAGCAGCTTGGGGGGGTCAGCTAGCACAGATACGCAGTATTTT. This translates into CASSLGGSASTDTQYF. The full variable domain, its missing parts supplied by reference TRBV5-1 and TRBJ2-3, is KAGVTQTPRYLIKTRGQQVTLSCSPISGHRSVSWYQQTPGQGLQFLFEYFSETQRNKGNFPGRFSGRQFSNSRSEMNVSTLELGDSALYLCASSLGGSASTDTQYFGPGTRLTVL.

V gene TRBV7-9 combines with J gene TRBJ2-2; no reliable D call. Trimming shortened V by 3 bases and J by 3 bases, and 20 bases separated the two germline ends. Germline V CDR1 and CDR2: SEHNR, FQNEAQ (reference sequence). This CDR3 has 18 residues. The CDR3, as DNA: TGTGCCAGCAGCTTTGGGAACCCGATCATCCGGGACACCGGGGAGCTGTTTTTT. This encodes CASSFGNPIIRDTGELFF.

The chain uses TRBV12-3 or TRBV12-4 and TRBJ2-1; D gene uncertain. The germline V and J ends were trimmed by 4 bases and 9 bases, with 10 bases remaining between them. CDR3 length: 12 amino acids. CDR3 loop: CASSSRPTEQFF. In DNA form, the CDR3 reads TGTGCCAGCAGTTCTAGACCTACTGAGCAGTTCTTC.

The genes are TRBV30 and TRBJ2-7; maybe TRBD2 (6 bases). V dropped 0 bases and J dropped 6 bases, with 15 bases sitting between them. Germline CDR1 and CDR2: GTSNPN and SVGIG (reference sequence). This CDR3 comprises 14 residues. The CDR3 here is CAWSVWTTRREQYF. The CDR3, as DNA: TGTGCCTGGAGTGTGTGGACTACTCGTCGCGAGCAGTACTTC.

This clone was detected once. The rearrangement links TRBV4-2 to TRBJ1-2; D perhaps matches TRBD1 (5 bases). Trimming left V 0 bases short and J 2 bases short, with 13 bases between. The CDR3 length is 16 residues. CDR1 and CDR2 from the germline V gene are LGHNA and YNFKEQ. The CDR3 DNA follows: TGTGCCAGCAGCCAAGAGAGTAGAAGACAGAACTATGGCTACACCTTC. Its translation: CASSQESRRQNYGYTF.

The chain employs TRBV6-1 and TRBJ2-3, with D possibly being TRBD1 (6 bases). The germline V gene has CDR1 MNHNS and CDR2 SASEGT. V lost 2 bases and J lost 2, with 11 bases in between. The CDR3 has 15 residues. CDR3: CASSEIGGNTDTQYF. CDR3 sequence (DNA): TGTGCCAGCAGTGAAATAGGGGGAAACACAGATACGCAGTATTTT.

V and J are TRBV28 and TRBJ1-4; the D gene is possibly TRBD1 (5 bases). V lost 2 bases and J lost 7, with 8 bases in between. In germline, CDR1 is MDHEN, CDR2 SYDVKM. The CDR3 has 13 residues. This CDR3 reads CASSLNRLEKLFF. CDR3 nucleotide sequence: TGTGCCAGCAGTTTAAACAGGCTTGAAAAACTGTTTTTT.